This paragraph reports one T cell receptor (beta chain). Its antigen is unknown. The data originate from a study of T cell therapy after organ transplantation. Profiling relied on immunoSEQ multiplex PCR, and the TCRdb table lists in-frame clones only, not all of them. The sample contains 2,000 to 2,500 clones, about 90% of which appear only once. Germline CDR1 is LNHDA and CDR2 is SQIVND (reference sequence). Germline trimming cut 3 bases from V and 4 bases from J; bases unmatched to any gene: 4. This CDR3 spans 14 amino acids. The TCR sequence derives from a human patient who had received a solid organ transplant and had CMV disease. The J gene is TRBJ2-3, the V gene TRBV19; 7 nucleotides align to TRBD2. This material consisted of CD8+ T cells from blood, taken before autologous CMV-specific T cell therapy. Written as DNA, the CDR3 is TGTGCCAGTAGTATCAATGGGGGGGCAGATACGCAGTATTTT. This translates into CASSINGGADTQYF. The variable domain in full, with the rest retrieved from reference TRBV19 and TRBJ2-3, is DGGITQSPKYLFRKEGQNVTLSCEQNLNHDAMYWYRQDPGQGLRLIYYSQIVNDFQKGDIAEGYSVSREKKESFPLTVTSAQKNPTAFYLCASSINGGADTQYFGPGTRLTVL.